Below, 12 T cell receptor beta chains from the same sample are listed, as sequenced in a study of control samples from healthy donors and cancer patients. The table came from immunoSEQ multiplex PCR; TCRdb's copy has only in-frame clones and leaves some out. The table records some 140,000 clones, over 90% of them present only once. Sequenced: PBMCs. These receptors were collected from a man between 60 and 75 years old with colorectal cancer.

The chain couples TRBV3-1 (or the pseudogene TRBV3-2) to TRBJ2-2; TRBD1 matches 7 bases. The CDR3 is 19 amino acids. Germline loops: CDR1 LGHDT, CDR2 YNNKEL (reference sequence). Trimming at V came to 8 bases and at J to 1 base, leaving 19 bases not matched to a gene. CDR3 DNA sequence: TGTGCCAGCCCTACCCGACAGGGCGGGCTTAATCAGAACACCGGGGAGCTGTTTTTT. This sequence encodes CASPTRQGGLNQNTGELFF.

This sequence joins TRBV18 and TRBJ2-6; D is ambiguous. This CDR3 is built from 17 residues. Germline V CDR1 and CDR2: KGHSH, LQKENI. V gave up 0 bases and J gave up 0 bases, with 9 bases separating them. The CDR3 reads CASSPPSRPSGANVLTF. Written as DNA, the CDR3 is TGTGCCAGCTCACCACCTTCCCGGCCCTCTGGGGCCAACGTCCTGACTTTC.

The chain employs TRBV4-3 and TRBJ2-3; D is ambiguous. The V end lost 0 bases, the J end lost 8 bases, and 12 bases lay between the germline ends. Germline V lookup: CDR1 LGHNA, CDR2 YSLEER. The CDR3 extends over 14 amino acids. The CDR3 loop is CASSQDVEASTQYF. CDR3 sequence (DNA): TGCGCCAGCAGCCAAGATGTAGAAGCCAGTACGCAGTATTTT.

This clone was detected once. The V call is TRBV6-1, the J call TRBJ2-7; no clear D gene. CDR1 is MNHNS, CDR2 SASEGT, per germline. V shed 2 bases and J shed 0 bases, with 8 bases lying between them. This CDR3 has 14 residues. CDR3 in DNA: TGTGCCAGCAGTGAAATGTGGTCCTCCTACGAGCAGTACTTC. This codes for CASSEMWSSYEQYF.

This CDR3 is CAIRGTGELFF. The CDR3 DNA follows: TGTGCCATTAGAGGGACCGGGGAGCTGTTTTTT. The rearrangement joins TRBV28 to TRBJ2-2; a possible D gene is TRBD2 (5 bases). From germline, CDR1 is MDHEN and CDR2 SYDVKM. This CDR3 has 11 residues. V lost 10 bases to trimming and J lost 5 bases, with 8 bases between them. The full variable domain, completed using reference TRBV28 and TRBJ2-2, is DVKVTQSSRYLVKRTGEKVFLECVQDMDHENMFWYRQDPGLGLRLIYFSYDVKMKEKGDIPEGYSVSREKKERFSLILESASTNQTSMYLCAIRGTGELFFGEGSRLTVL.

This clone was detected once. The chain combines TRBV4-1 with TRBJ1-4, with a tentative D call TRBD1 (5 bases). V shed 1 base and J shed 5 bases, with 11 bases lying between them. Per germline, CDR1 MGHRA and CDR2 YSYEKL. This CDR3 spans 15 amino acids. CDR3 nucleotide sequence: TGCGCCAGCAGCCAAGGTGCCAGGGAAAATGAAAAACTGTTTTTT. Amino acid sequence: CASSQGARENEKLFF.

The chain has TRBV3-1 (or the pseudogene TRBV3-2) and TRBJ2-5, with 14 bases lining up with TRBD2. The trim removed 1 base at V and 8 bases at J, leaving 6 bases unmatched. CDR3 length: 16 amino acids. Germline V gene lookup returns CDR1 LGHDT and CDR2 YNNKEL (reference sequence). CDR3 sequence reads: CASSQGLAGGTKTQYF. CDR3 sequence (DNA): TGTGCCAGCAGCCAAGGACTAGCGGGGGGGACAAAAACCCAGTACTTC.

On this clone itself: Other DNA sequences in this specimen translate into the identical CDR3. V gene TRBV2 combines with J gene TRBJ1-5; the D is unclear. Germline CDR1 is SNHLY and CDR2 is FYNNEI. The CDR3 runs to 13 residues. The V end was cut by 5 bases, the J end by 1 base, with 6 bases between. CDR3 amino acids: CASSQDSNQPQHF. The DNA of the CDR3 is TGTGCCAGCAGTCAGGACAGCAATCAGCCCCAGCATTTT.

The V gene is TRBV6-5, the J gene TRBJ2-3; 9 positions match TRBD2. There are 15 residues in the CDR3. The V gene's germline CDR1 is MNHEY and CDR2 SVGAGI. Trimming at V came to 5 bases and at J to 11 bases, leaving 14 bases not matched to a gene. DNA of the CDR3: TGTGCCAGCAGTCTACAGCGGGGGGTCCTTTTCATGCAGTATTTT. It codes for CASSLQRGVLFMQYF.

The gene calls are TRBV18 and TRBJ1-1; 10 bases agree with TRBD1. The ends lost 9 bases at V and 14 bases at J; junction bases unmatched: 15. Per the germline V gene, CDR1 is KGHSH and CDR2 is LQKENI. This CDR3 has 13 residues. The CDR3 protein is CASSPGQGFMKFF. As DNA, the CDR3 is TGTGCCAGTTCCCCGGGACAGGGGTTTATGAAGTTCTTT.

The rearrangement uses TRBV7-2 and TRBJ2-7; a possible D gene is TRBD2 (7 bases). V lost 10 bases and J lost 2, with 18 bases in between. Germline CDR1 SGHTA, CDR2 FQGNSA. The CDR3 length is 14 residues. The CDR3 sequence: CAIQWAGATYEQYF. CDR3 sequence (DNA): TGTGCCATTCAATGGGCGGGGGCCACCTACGAGCAGTACTTC.

The CDR3 spells CASSHLAEGTDTQYF. The CDR3 bases are TGTGCCAGCAGCCACCTAGCGGAGGGCACAGATACGCAGTATTTT. The chain is built from TRBV3-1 (or the pseudogene TRBV3-2) and TRBJ2-3, with 7 bases fitting TRBD2. The CDR3 has 15 residues. CDR1 is LGHDT and CDR2 is YNNKEL in the germline V gene (reference sequence). The junction had 4 bases not matched to a gene; V was cut back by 3 bases and J by 1 base.